One TCR beta chain is described in this entry. Its antigen is undetermined. Germline lookup yields CDR1 MNHNY and CDR2 SVGAGI (reference sequence). V shed 6 bases and J 2 bases; nucleotides not matched to a gene: 11. This CDR3 has 16 residues. Each CDR3 protein gets one entry after TCRdb re-called the RACE reads with MiXCR. The repertoire holds more than 55,000 distinct CDR3 sequences, with 7.5% to 10% as singletons. This sample was included in a study of human T cells and chemical hapten exposure. The overall study: Throughout the roughly 25-week study, diphenylcyclopropenone was applied weekly to the patients' scalps. Study-wide points: Counts of expanded TCRs at PT1 were positively correlated with patch test score. Versus controls, expanded TCRs had significantly more large CDR3 similarity clusters.

Documented time point: patch test 1, 2 weeks after DPC sensitization. Treatment described: therapeutic diphenylcyclopropenone sensitization with weekly scalp DPC. This sample comprised whole blood, obtained in connection with sensitization to the hapten diphenylcyclopropenone (DPC). This chain uses TRBV6-6 with TRBJ2-7; 9 bases agree with TRBD1. The TCR was taken from a woman in her thirties or forties with alopecia areata. Some clones in this sample may be carry-over from other donors' samples. The CDR3 DNA reads as TGTGCCAGCAGACCACCCCGGGACAGGGAGACCTACGAGCAGTACTTC. This sequence encodes CASRPPRDRETYEQYF.